These 29 T cell receptor beta chains were all obtained from the same sample, sequenced in a study of blood T cells in healthy people across ages. PCR was performed a second time for roughly 7 to 12 cycles using a sample-barcoded 5' primer and a J-beta primer mix. In TCRdb, the 5' RACE reads were re-called with MiXCR into one record per CDR3 protein. The sample includes 850,000 to 1,300,000 distinct CDR3 sequences, around 45% of them seen just once. The sample was blood. Source of these receptors: a woman aged 55-70 years in good health.

DNA for the CDR3: TGCAGTGCTAGCGTCCCGGGGAATCAGCCCCAGCATTTT. It is translated as CSASVPGNQPQHF. This chain connects TRBV20-1 to TRBJ1-5, with D unclear. The CDR3 runs 13 residues. CDR1 is DFQATT, CDR2 SNEGSKA, per germline (reference sequence). V was trimmed by 3 bases and J by 4 bases, leaving 10 bases between them.

The chain has TRBV6-5 and TRBJ2-7, with a weak D call TRBD1 (6 bases). V lost 6 bases, J lost 6 bases, and 15 bases lay in between. Germline-derived CDR1 and CDR2 are MNHEY and SVGAGI. The CDR3 extends over 13 amino acids. For the CDR3, the DNA is TGTGCCAGCAGAAAGACAGGAACGGCCGAGCAGTACTTC. Translated, it gives CASRKTGTAEQYF.

This chain connects TRBV6-5 to TRBJ2-7, with 8 nucleotides matching TRBD2. V shed 2 bases and J 2 bases; nucleotides not matched to a gene: 8. Germline-derived CDR1 and CDR2 are MNHEY and SVGAGI. The CDR3 loop spans 16 amino acids. CDR3: CASSYMTSESTYEQYF. The CDR3 bases are TGTGCCAGCAGTTACATGACTAGCGAGTCAACCTACGAGCAGTACTTC.

This clonotype was observed a single time. V is TRBV20-1 and J is TRBJ1-2; no clear D. The V gene's germline CDR1 is DFQATT and CDR2 SNEGSKA (reference sequence). The CDR3 runs 15 residues. V lost 6 bases to trimming and J lost 3 bases, with 20 bases between them. For the CDR3, the DNA is TGCAGTGCCTCAATTCGGCAACTCCTCTACTATGGCTACACCTTC. Its translation is CSASIRQLLYYGYTF.

The chain employs TRBV5-1 and TRBJ2-7; TRBD1 aligns across 7 bases. After removal of 0 bases from V and 2 bases from J, the junction contained 11 bases not matched to a gene. From germline, CDR1 is SGHRS and CDR2 YFSETQ. The CDR3 extends over 17 amino acids. CDR3 sequence (DNA): TGCGCCAGCAGCTTGGTGACAGGGTTCTCTGAGACCTACGAGCAGTACTTC. Amino acids: CASSLVTGFSETYEQYF. Drawing the rest from reference TRBV5-1 and TRBJ2-7, the complete variable domain is KAGVTQTPRYLIKTRGQQVTLSCSPISGHRSVSWYQQTPGQGLQFLFEYFSETQRNKGNFPGRFSGRQFSNSRSEMNVSTLELGDSALYLCASSLVTGFSETYEQYFGPGTRLTVT.

This clonotype was counted at least ten times. The chain couples TRBV7-3 to TRBJ2-5; D is unresolved. V was cut by 3 bases and J by 5 bases, with 7 bases left in between. Germline CDR1 reads SGHTA; CDR2 reads FQGTGA. This CDR3 has 12 amino acids. The CDR3 DNA is TGTGCCAGCAGCTTCGTGGGGGAGACCCAGTACTTC. It codes for CASSFVGETQYF.

CDR3 amino acids: CASSQRQGSTGELFF. In DNA form, the CDR3 reads TGTGCCAGCAGCCAAAGGCAGGGGAGCACCGGGGAGCTGTTTTTT. This chain joins TRBV3-1 and TRBJ2-2; possibly TRBD1 for D (6 bases). The CDR3 sequence is 15 residues long. Trimming shortened V by 2 bases and J by 4 bases, and 11 bases separated the two germline ends. Germline loops: CDR1 LGHDT, CDR2 YNNKEL (reference sequence).

This clonotype occurred a few times. The chain links TRBV29-1 to TRBJ2-1; D uncertain. Trimming left V 4 bases short and J 0 bases short, with 7 bases between. CDR3 length: 13 amino acids. Germline lookup yields CDR1 SQVTM and CDR2 ANQGSEA. DNA of the CDR3: TGCAGCGTTGCCCCGAGCTCCTACAATGAGCAGTTCTTC. Translating it yields CSVAPSSYNEQFF.

This chain joins TRBV5-1 and TRBJ2-1; possible D gene TRBD2, 7 bases. The ends were cut back, 0 bases at V and 0 bases at J, with 16 bases in the middle. This CDR3 spans 18 amino acids. Germline V CDR1 and CDR2: SGHRS, YFSETQ. The CDR3 loop reads CASSLAGRGYPSYNEQFF. CDR3 in DNA: TGCGCCAGCAGCTTGGCAGGGAGGGGGTACCCCTCCTACAATGAGCAGTTCTTC.

This clonotype was observed a handful of times. The chain links TRBV4-2 to TRBJ2-7; TRBD2 matches 7 bases. Germline V gene data show CDR1 as LGHNA and CDR2 as YNFKEQ. V was pared by 3 bases and J by 4 bases, with 9 bases of the junction left unmatched. CDR3 size: 15 residues. The CDR3 protein is CASSQVSGGGYEQYF. Here the CDR3 DNA reads TGTGCCAGCAGCCAGGTTTCGGGAGGTGGGTACGAGCAGTACTTC.

V usage is TRBV29-1 and J usage is TRBJ2-7; TRBD2 matches 8 bases. CDR1 and CDR2 from the germline V gene are SQVTM and ANQGSEA. V was pared by 5 bases and J by 1 base, with 7 bases of the junction left unmatched. The CDR3 covers 14 residues. The CDR3 region has the DNA TGCAGCGTTTCTGCCCTAGCGGGTTCCTACGAGCAGTACTTC. It is translated as CSVSALAGSYEQYF.

This clonotype was observed a few times. The chain has TRBV5-1 and TRBJ2-7; the match to TRBD2 covers 8 bases. V lost 4 bases and J lost 6; bases outside the gene matches: 9. The CDR3 has 14 amino acids. Germline values: CDR1 SGHRS, CDR2 YFSETQ. DNA for the CDR3: TGCGCCAGCAGCCGGGAGGGTACTATTTCCGAGCAGTACTTC. Translated, it gives CASSREGTISEQYF.

The chain is built from TRBV7-6 and TRBJ2-1; 8 positions agree with TRBD2. Germline V gene lookup returns CDR1 SGHVS and CDR2 FNYEAQ. The CDR3 is 15 residues long. The V and J ends lost 1 base and 8 bases, in that order; junction bases with no gene match: 7. The CDR3 sequence: CASSLGREGGHEQFF. The CDR3 coding sequence is TGTGCCAGCAGCTTAGGACGGGAGGGGGGGCATGAGCAGTTCTTC.

This chain links TRBV7-2 with TRBJ2-1; the D is unclear. Germline CDR1 reads SGHTA; CDR2 reads FQGNSA. The V end lost 2 bases, the J end lost 3 bases, and 5 bases lay between the germline ends. There are 13 residues in the CDR3. CDR3 sequence (DNA): TGTGCCAGCAGCTTAACCTACTACAATGAGCAGTTCTTC. Amino acid sequence: CASSLTYYNEQFF.

V and J are TRBV5-1 and TRBJ1-6, with D unresolved. The CDR3 loop spans 13 amino acids. The V and J ends lost 7 bases and 5 bases respectively, with 10 bases between them. Per germline, CDR1 SGHRS and CDR2 YFSETQ. CDR3 coding DNA: TGCGCCAGCTCACGGACCAATAATTCACCCCTCCACTTT. Translated: CASSRTNNSPLHF.

The table lists this clonotype with a few counts. This chain joins TRBV6-5 and TRBJ2-5; D call uncertain. The germline V gene has CDR1 MNHEY and CDR2 SVGAGI. The CDR3 is 14 amino acids. V shed 2 bases and J shed 3 bases, with 10 bases lying between them. The CDR3 sequence is CASSYRATKETQYF. The CDR3, as DNA: TGTGCCAGCAGTTACCGGGCCACCAAAGAGACCCAGTACTTC.

The gene calls are TRBV4-1 and TRBJ1-5; no clear D gene. With 1 base removed from V and 5 bases from J, the gap between germline ends came to 9 bases. Germline CDR1 reads MGHRA; CDR2 reads YSYEKL. The CDR3 has 14 amino acids. The CDR3 protein is CASSQVAVDQPQHF. In DNA, the CDR3 is TGCGCCAGCAGCCAAGTCGCCGTCGATCAGCCCCAGCATTTT.

This clonotype was seen a few times. The rearrangement uses TRBV13 and TRBJ2-1, with 10 positions matching TRBD2. Germline CDR1 and CDR2: PRHDT and FYEKMQ (reference sequence). This CDR3 comprises 15 residues. With V trimmed by 5 bases and J by 7 bases, 8 bases remained unmatched. The CDR3 loop is CASSTSGGAENEQFF. CDR3 DNA sequence: TGTGCCAGCAGCACCAGCGGGGGGGCCGAGAATGAGCAGTTCTTC.

Only a few counts were recorded for this clonotype. CDR3 in DNA: TGTGCCAGCAGCTTGCCAACCCAAATAGGACACACGTACTTC. As protein: CASSLPTQIGHTYF. V and J are TRBV5-6 and TRBJ2-5, with D possibly TRBD1 on 5 matching bases. The CDR3 loop spans 14 amino acids. V was shortened by 1 base and J by 13 bases, with 20 bases between the two germline ends. Germline V gene data show CDR1 as SGHDT and CDR2 as YYEEEE.

This chain uses TRBV5-6 with TRBJ2-4, with TRBD1 matching 8 bases. The CDR3 runs 15 residues. The trim removed 4 bases at V and 1 base at J, leaving 4 bases unmatched. Per the germline V gene, CDR1 is SGHDT and CDR2 is YYEEEE. The CDR3 DNA is TGTGCCAGCAGCGAACAGGGGGAGGCCAAAAACATTCAGTACTTC. Translating gives CASSEQGEAKNIQYF.

The chain recombines TRBV28 with TRBJ2-1; 8 positions agree with TRBD1. The germline V gene has CDR1 MDHEN and CDR2 SYDVKM. Trimming cost V 2 bases and J 6 bases; bases outside gene matches: 3. CDR3 size: 14 residues. The CDR3 DNA follows: TGTGCCAGCAGTTTACCGACAGGGGCCAATGAGCAGTTCTTC. Protein product: CASSLPTGANEQFF.

This chain connects TRBV28 to TRBJ2-3; D is tentatively TRBD1 or TRBD2 (5 bases each). The V gene's germline CDR1 is MDHEN and CDR2 SYDVKM. V was cut by 5 bases and J by 12 bases, with 12 bases left in between. The CDR3 is made up of 11 amino acids. The CDR3 DNA reads as TGTGCCAGCAGTGCCGGGACGGCCCAGTATTTT. Its translation: CASSAGTAQYF.

The V gene is TRBV12-3 or TRBV12-4, the J gene TRBJ2-1; 7 positions match TRBD2. Trimming at V came to 8 bases and at J to 6 bases, leaving 7 bases not matched to a gene. The CDR3 is made up of 13 amino acids. The CDR3 DNA sequence: TGTGCCAGCGGGAGGGCCGGGGGCAATGAGCAGTTCTTC. Translating gives CASGRAGGNEQFF.

This chain links TRBV19 with TRBJ2-5; TRBD1 matches 12 bases. The trim removed 7 bases at V and 11 bases at J, leaving 14 bases unmatched. Germline V lookup: CDR1 LNHDA, CDR2 SQIVND (reference sequence). The CDR3 runs to 15 residues. CDR3 sequence (DNA): TGTGCCAGTATTCCGGGACAGGGGGCTCGCCATGAGCAGTACTTC. It codes for CASIPGQGARHEQYF. The entire variable domain, with the rest obtained from reference TRBV19 and TRBJ2-5, is as follows: DGGITQSPKYLFRKEGQNVTLSCEQNLNHDAMYWYRQDPGQGLRLIYYSQIVNDFQKGDIAEGYSVSREKKESFPLTVTSAQKNPTAFYLCASIPGQGARHEQYFGPGTRLLVL.

The V and J genes are TRBV28 and TRBJ2-1; 7 nucleotides line up with TRBD2. V dropped 6 bases and J dropped 7; count of bases not matched to a gene: 9. The CDR3 has 14 residues. CDR1 is MDHEN, CDR2 SYDVKM, per germline. The CDR3 sequence: CASSLRLARNEQFF. The DNA for the CDR3 is TGTGCCAGCAGCCTTAGACTAGCCCGTAATGAGCAGTTCTTC.

This clonotype was observed a handful of times. This chain joins TRBV13 and TRBJ2-5; D is perhaps TRBD2 (7 bases). CDR3 size: 17 residues. Trimming stripped 0 bases from V and 5 bases from J, with 19 bases between. Germline V gene lookup returns CDR1 PRHDT and CDR2 FYEKMQ (reference sequence). The CDR3 DNA is TGTGCCAGCAGCTTAGGGCTTGGCGGGGGCGTGGGCGAGACCCAGTACTTC. Translating gives CASSLGLGGGVGETQYF. Based on the CDR3 plus reference TRBV13 and TRBJ2-5, the full variable domain is AAGVIQSPRHLIKEKRETATLKCYPIPRHDTVYWYQQGPGQDPQFLISFYEKMQSDKGSIPDRFSAQQFSDYHSELNMSSLELGDSALYFCASSLGLGGGVGETQYFGPGTRLLVL.

V and J are TRBV2 and TRBJ2-5; D tentatively fits TRBD1 or TRBD2 (7 bases each). Trimming took 4 bases from V and 5 from J, leaving 14 bases between them. Germline V gives CDR1 SNHLY, CDR2 FYNNEI. This CDR3 has 14 residues. The CDR3 spells CASSVAGGVETQYF. For the CDR3, the DNA is TGTGCCAGCAGTGTAGCAGGGGGGGTGGAGACCCAGTACTTC.

This clonotype was detected only a few times. The V and J genes are TRBV7-9 and TRBJ2-4; the match to TRBD2 covers 8 bases. The J call may be incorrect, as the DNA end agrees better with TRBJ2-7. Germline assignment: CDR1 SEHNR and CDR2 FQNEAQ (reference sequence). The CDR3 consists of 15 residues. In nucleotides, the CDR3 is TGTGCCAGCACCAATATCAAGCGGGAGTTACACGAGCAGTACTTC. Translation gives CASTNIKRELHEQYF.

This clonotype was seen a single time. CDR3 in DNA: TGTGCCAGCAGCTTGGACAGATTCTCTGGGGCCAACGTCCTGACTTTC. This translates into CASSLDRFSGANVLTF. This chain joins TRBV5-6 and TRBJ2-6; D ambiguous. CDR3 length equals 16 residues. V was cut by 0 bases and J by 0 bases, with 7 bases left in between. Germline CDR1 and CDR2: SGHDT and YYEEEE.